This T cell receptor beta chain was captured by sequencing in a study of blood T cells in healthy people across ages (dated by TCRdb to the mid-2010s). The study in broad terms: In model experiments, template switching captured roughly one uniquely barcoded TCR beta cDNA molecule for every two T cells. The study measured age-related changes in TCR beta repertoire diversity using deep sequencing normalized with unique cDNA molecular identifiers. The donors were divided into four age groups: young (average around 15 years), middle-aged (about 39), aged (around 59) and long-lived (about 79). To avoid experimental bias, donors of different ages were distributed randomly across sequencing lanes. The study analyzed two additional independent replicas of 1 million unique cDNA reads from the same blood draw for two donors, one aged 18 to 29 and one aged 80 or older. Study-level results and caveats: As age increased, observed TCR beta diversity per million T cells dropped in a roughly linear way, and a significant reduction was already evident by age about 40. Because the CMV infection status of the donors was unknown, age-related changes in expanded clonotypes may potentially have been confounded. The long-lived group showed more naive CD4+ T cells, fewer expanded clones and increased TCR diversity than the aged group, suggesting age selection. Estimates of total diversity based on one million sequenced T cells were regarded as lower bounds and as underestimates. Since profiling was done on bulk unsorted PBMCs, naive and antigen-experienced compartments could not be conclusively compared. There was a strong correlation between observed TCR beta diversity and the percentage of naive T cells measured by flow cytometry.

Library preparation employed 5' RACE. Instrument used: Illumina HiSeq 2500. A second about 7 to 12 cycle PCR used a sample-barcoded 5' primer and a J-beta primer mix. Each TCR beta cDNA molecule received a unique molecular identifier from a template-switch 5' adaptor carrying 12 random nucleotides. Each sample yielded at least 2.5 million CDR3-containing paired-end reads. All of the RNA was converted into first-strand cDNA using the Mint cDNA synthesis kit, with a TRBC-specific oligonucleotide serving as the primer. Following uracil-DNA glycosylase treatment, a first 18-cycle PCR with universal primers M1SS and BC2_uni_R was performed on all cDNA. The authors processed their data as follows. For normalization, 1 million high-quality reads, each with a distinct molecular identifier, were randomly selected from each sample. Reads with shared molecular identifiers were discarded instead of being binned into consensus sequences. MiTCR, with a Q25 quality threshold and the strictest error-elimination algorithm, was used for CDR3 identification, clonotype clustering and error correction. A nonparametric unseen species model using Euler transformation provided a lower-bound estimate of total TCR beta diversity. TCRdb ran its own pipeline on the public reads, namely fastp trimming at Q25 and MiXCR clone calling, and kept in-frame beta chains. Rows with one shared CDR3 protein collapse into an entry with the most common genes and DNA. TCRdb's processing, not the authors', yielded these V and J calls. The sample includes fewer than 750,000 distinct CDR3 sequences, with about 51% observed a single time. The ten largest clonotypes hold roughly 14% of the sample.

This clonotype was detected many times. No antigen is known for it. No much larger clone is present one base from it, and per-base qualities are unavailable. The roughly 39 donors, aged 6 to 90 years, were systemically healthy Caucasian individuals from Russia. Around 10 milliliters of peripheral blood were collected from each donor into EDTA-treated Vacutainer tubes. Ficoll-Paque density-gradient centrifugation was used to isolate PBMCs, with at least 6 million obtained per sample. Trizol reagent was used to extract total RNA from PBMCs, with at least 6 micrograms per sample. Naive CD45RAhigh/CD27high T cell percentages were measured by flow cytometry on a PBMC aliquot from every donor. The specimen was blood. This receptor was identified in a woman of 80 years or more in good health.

The DNA is TGTGCCAGCAGCTCCAGCGAGAACACTGAAGCTTTCTTT. This sequence encodes CASSSSENTEAFF. This chain is built from TRBV7-9 and TRBJ1-1, with the D segment identity uncertain. V is shortened by 4 bases, J by 1 base, and the region joining them spans 7 bases. From its cysteine to its phenylalanine, the CDR3 spans 13 amino acids. Kept here is only the CDR3 DNA, which spans 39 bases and is read in frame from base 1. CDR1 SEHNR and CDR2 FQNEAQ were looked up in the germline V gene (reference sequence). With the rest looked up from the reference TRBV7-9 and TRBJ1-1 genes rather than sequenced, the full variable domain is DTGVSQNPRHKITKRGQNVTFRCDPISEHNRLYWYRQTLGQGPEFLTYFQNEAQLEKSRLLSDRFSAERPKGSFSTLEIQRTEQGDSAMYLCASSSSENTEAFFGQGTRLTVV.